One sample yielded the 21 T cell receptor beta chains listed below, sequenced in a study of technical replicates of blood from a handful of donors. This table comes from immunoSEQ multiplex PCR, and its TCRdb copy is limited to in-frame clones, with some not included. Seen here are tens of thousands of clones, over 95% observed once, and the top ten hold less than 0.25%. Material: T cells isolated from PBMCs. These receptors all stem from a human donor in good health.

This chain uses TRBV7-9 with TRBJ1-2; no firm D call. The germline V gene has CDR1 SEHNR and CDR2 FQNEAQ (reference sequence). This CDR3 is built from 14 residues. Between the trimmed V and J ends, which lost 8 bases and 0 bases, there was a span of 13 bases. The CDR3 DNA is TGTGCCAGCTCGGGCGGGAGCGCTAACTATGGCTACACCTTC. This encodes CASSGGSANYGYTF.

The J gene is TRBJ2-7, the V gene TRBV4-1; 13 nucleotides agree with TRBD2. Germline V gene lookup returns CDR1 MGHRA and CDR2 YSYEKL. V was pared by 1 base and J by 6 bases, with 3 bases of the junction left unmatched. The CDR3 has 15 amino acids. In DNA form, the CDR3 reads TGCGCCAGCAGCCAAGTTTGGACTAGCGGGGGCGAGCAGTACTTC. Translating it yields CASSQVWTSGGEQYF.

The rearrangement uses TRBV11-2 and TRBJ1-5; the D gene is possibly TRBD1 (5 bases). CDR3 length: 14 residues. The V gene's germline CDR1 is SGHAT and CDR2 FQNNGV. Deletions cut 5 bases from V and 2 bases from J, with 10 bases between. CDR3 in DNA: TGTGCCAGCAGCCCTGGGGGGGGCAATCAGCCCCAGCATTTT. As protein: CASSPGGGNQPQHF. The whole variable domain, filled in from reference TRBV11-2 and TRBJ1-5, reads EAGVAQSPRYKIIEKRQSVAFWCNPISGHATLYWYQQILGQGPKLLIQFQNNGVVDDSQLPKDRFSAERLKGVDSTLKIQPAKLEDSAVYLCASSPGGGNQPQHFGDGTRLSIL.

The CDR3 spells CASSSDIHEQYF. The CDR3 DNA is TGTGCCAGCAGCTCCGACATACACGAGCAGTACTTC. V is TRBV7-9 and J is TRBJ2-7; D is undetermined. V lost 4 bases, J lost 5 bases, and 9 bases lay in between. In germline, CDR1 is SEHNR, CDR2 FQNEAQ (reference sequence). The CDR3 extends over 12 amino acids.

The J gene is TRBJ1-1, the V gene TRBV2; D is ambiguous. V was cut by 4 bases and J by 6 bases, with 12 bases left in between. Germline-derived CDR1 and CDR2 are SNHLY and FYNNEI. The length of the CDR3 is 13 residues. CDR3 DNA sequence: TGTGCCAGCAGTGTCCCTGACATTGCTGAAGCTTTCTTT. Translated, it gives CASSVPDIAEAFF.

The chain recombines TRBV4-1 with TRBJ1-6, with no clear D. The CDR3 loop spans 13 amino acids. Trimming removed 1 base from V and 9 bases from J, with 7 bases in between. Germline values: CDR1 MGHRA, CDR2 YSYEKL. The CDR3 region has the DNA TGCGCCAGCAGCCAAGTGATGGCTTCACCCCTCCACTTT. Translating it yields CASSQVMASPLHF.

The V call is TRBV29-1, the J call TRBJ1-5; D is perhaps TRBD1 (5 bases). Between the trimmed V and J ends, which lost 5 bases and 0 bases, there was a span of 14 bases. The CDR3 spans 15 residues. Germline CDR1 reads SQVTM; CDR2 reads ANQGSEA. The CDR3 DNA follows: TGCAGCGTTCTAGTGGGGGGGAATAGCAATCAGCCCCAGCATTTT. This translates into CSVLVGGNSNQPQHF. The variable domain in full, completed from reference TRBV29-1 and TRBJ1-5, reads SAVISQKPSRDICQRGTSLTIQCQVDSQVTMMFWYRQQPGQSLTLIATANQGSEATYESGFVIDKFPISRPNLTFSTLTVSNMSPEDSSIYLCSVLVGGNSNQPQHFGDGTRLSIL.

The gene calls are TRBV12-5 and TRBJ2-7; a weak D match, TRBD2 (6 bases). The CDR3 has 14 residues. The ends were cut back, 6 bases at V and 3 bases at J, with 15 bases in the middle. CDR1 is LGHNT, CDR2 FRNRAP, per germline. The DNA for the CDR3 is TGTGCTAGTGGCCCCCTGGCGGGACTCTACGAGCAGTACTTC. Its translation: CASGPLAGLYEQYF.

A single count supports this clone. The J gene is TRBJ1-4, the V gene TRBV5-1, with D uncertain. With 0 bases removed from V and 6 bases from J, the gap between germline ends came to 9 bases. The CDR3 contains 14 residues. In germline, CDR1 is SGHRS, CDR2 YFSETQ. The CDR3 here is CASSLAGRDEKLFF. Here the CDR3 DNA reads TGCGCCAGCAGCTTGGCGGGTCGGGATGAAAAACTGTTTTTT.

The rearrangement links TRBV6-6 to TRBJ2-3, with TRBD2 as a possible D gene (5 bases). With 2 bases removed from V and 3 bases from J, the gap between germline ends came to 15 bases. Germline V gene sequence: CDR1 MNHNY, CDR2 SVGAGI (reference sequence). CDR3 size: 16 residues. The CDR3 bases are TGTGCCAGCAGTTACGGTGGGTTCCGGGGAACAGATACGCAGTATTTT. It codes for CASSYGGFRGTDTQYF.

This sequence joins TRBV10-3 and TRBJ1-3; 10 bases match TRBD1. The trim removed 6 bases at V and 0 bases at J, leaving 5 bases unmatched. This CDR3 spans 16 amino acids. Germline V gene lookup returns CDR1 ENHRY and CDR2 SYGVKD. Written as DNA, the CDR3 is TGTGCCATCAGGGCGGGACAGGGGTCCTCTGGAAACACCATATATTTT. Translated, it gives CAIRAGQGSSGNTIYF.

The chain joins TRBV6-6 to TRBJ1-3; D possibly corresponds to TRBD1 (6 bases). The CDR3 has 15 amino acids. CDR1 is MNHNY and CDR2 is SVGAGI in the germline V gene (reference sequence). V was cut by 2 bases and J by 7 bases, with 15 bases left in between. CDR3 nucleotides: TGTGCCAGCAGTTACCAGCACAGGGTCGCCAACACCATATATTTT. It is translated as CASSYQHRVANTIYF.

The chain employs TRBV5-1 and TRBJ1-2, with TRBD1 identical over 7 bases. Trimming cost V 4 bases and J 5 bases; bases outside gene matches: 5. Germline CDR1 reads SGHRS; CDR2 reads YFSETQ. The CDR3 consists of 13 residues. CDR3 DNA sequence: TGCGCCAGCAGCACCGACAGGGTGTATGGCTACACCTTC. This translates into CASSTDRVYGYTF.

The chain employs TRBV5-1 and TRBJ1-1; D is unresolved. The germline V and J ends were trimmed by 0 bases and 4 bases, with 7 bases remaining between them. Germline CDR1 SGHRS, CDR2 YFSETQ. The CDR3 runs to 13 residues. The CDR3 DNA follows: TGCGCCAGCAGCTTGGAACTCTCCACTGAAGCTTTCTTT. This sequence encodes CASSLELSTEAFF.

The chain couples TRBV6-1 to TRBJ2-1; D is perhaps TRBD2 (6 bases). The CDR3 runs 17 residues. Per the germline V gene, CDR1 is MNHNS and CDR2 is SASEGT. Trimming shortened V by 2 bases and J by 0 bases, and 14 bases separated the two germline ends. CDR3 protein: CASSELPGAASYNEQFF. The CDR3 nucleotides read TGTGCCAGCAGTGAACTACCGGGAGCGGCCTCCTACAATGAGCAGTTCTTC.

The genes are TRBV11-2 and TRBJ2-1; 8 nucleotides line up with TRBD2. CDR3 length: 15 amino acids. Unmatched junction bases numbered 8, after V lost 2 bases and J lost 8 bases. Germline loops: CDR1 SGHAT, CDR2 FQNNGV. CDR3 nucleotides: TGTGCCAGCAGCTTAAATAGCGGGGTCACGGATGAGCAGTTCTTC. Encoded protein: CASSLNSGVTDEQFF.

Points on this clone: In this CDR3 the conserved last residue, phenylalanine or tryptophan, is missing, so a read error is likely. It is unclear where the CDR3 begins or ends on the DNA, so no DNA is shown, and the CDR3 is as TCRdb lists it. The chain's CDR3 is CAKRRPKI. The J gene is TRBJ2-7, the V gene TRBV10-1; no DNA check was done on the table's D call, TRBD2. The CDR3 contains 8 residues when both ends are counted. Per the germline V gene, CDR1 is WNHNN and CDR2 is SYGVQD (reference sequence).

The rearrangement joins TRBV9 to TRBJ2-2, with 9 bases that match TRBD1. The V segment lost 2 bases and the J segment 6 bases; nucleotides outside the gene matches: 8. Germline V gene data show CDR1 as SGDLS and CDR2 as YYNGEE. CDR3 length: 16 residues. In DNA form, the CDR3 reads TGTGCCAGCAGCGTGCCGGGACAGGGCGGAGCCGGGGAGCTGTTTTTT. Protein: CASSVPGQGGAGELFF. Full variable domain (remainder filled in from reference TRBV9 and TRBJ2-2): DSGVTQTPKHLITATGQRVTLRCSPRSGDLSVYWYQQSLDQGLQFLIQYYNGEERAKGNILERFSAQQFPDLHSELNLSSLELGDSALYFCASSVPGQGGAGELFFGEGSRLTVL.

CDR3 protein: CASSGTGFSNQPQHF. CDR3 bases: TGTGCCAGCAGCGGGACAGGGTTTAGCAATCAGCCCCAGCATTTT. This chain connects TRBV7-8 to TRBJ1-5, with 9 bases identical to TRBD1. The CDR3 has 15 amino acids. Unmatched junction bases numbered 2, after V lost 5 bases and J lost 0 bases. The germline V gene encodes CDR1 SGHVS and CDR2 FQNEAQ.

The chain couples TRBV11-2 to TRBJ2-1; possibly TRBD1 for D (5 bases). This CDR3 region has 13 residues. Germline CDR1 is SGHAT and CDR2 is FQNNGV. V lost 2 bases and J lost 8, with 10 bases in between. CDR3 sequence: CASSLTQGDEQFF. The CDR3 coding sequence is TGTGCCAGCAGCTTAACCCAGGGTGATGAGCAGTTCTTC.

This chain joins TRBV10-1 and TRBJ1-4; D gene unclear. Per the germline V gene, CDR1 is WNHNN and CDR2 is SYGVQD (reference sequence). Trimming left V 3 bases short and J 8 bases short, with 7 bases between. The CDR3 length is 12 residues. CDR3 nucleotide sequence: TGCGCCAGCAGTGACCCGGGGGAAAAACTGTTTTTT. This encodes CASSDPGEKLFF.